This T cell receptor beta chain was obtained from a study of cytomegalovirus exposure and HLA in healthy donors listed by TCRdb under 2017. In the study overall: An earlier analysis of some 500 of the donors reported 276 Gb of sequence data and roughly 100 million unique TCR beta sequences from some 180 million T cells. An early release that covered some 630 HLA-typed donors contained about 300 gigabases of sequencing data and 75 million to 100 million unique TCR sequences. The genetic ancestry cluster associated with self-reported Caucasian donors included over 65% of the 398 genotyped donors. The study aimed to test whether cataloging public T cell receptors could reveal signatures of past pathogen exposure. The study used immunosequencing to profile the T cell repertoires of some 600 subjects and linked those repertoires to cytomegalovirus serostatus. Along with the roughly 670-subject first cohort, a separate validation cohort of 120 different subjects was used. To predict cytomegalovirus infection status, the study combined high-throughput TCR immunosequencing, statistical association of individual TCRs with disease status, and machine learning. A later analysis re-examined previously published TCR beta repertoires from over 500 donors and added high-resolution HLA genotyping to investigate patterns of TCR occurrence. Rather than using new phenotypic data, the later analysis identified candidate immune exposures from TCR beta sequences and from how often those sequences occurred across donors. An earlier analysis of more than 450 of the donors used high-throughput TCR beta sequencing to judge whether each TCR beta V gene segment behaved as functional or pseudogenic. Donor age, sex, ethnicity and CMV serostatus were collected together with the repertoire data. Genome-wide SNP genotypes for about 65% of the 666 donors were used in a later genetic analysis, which treated that subset as a discovery cohort. Every repertoire in the discovery cohort had been generated on one and the same sequencing platform. Class I and class II HLA loci were covered by the typing at four-digit resolution. Typing coverage differed by locus: A, B, C, DRB1 and DQB1 were typed in about 620-630 donors, DQA1 in about 500, DPA1 in some 610, and DPB1 in around 490. Roughly five DR-DQ haplotypes were handled as single units for association and clustering, since linkage in the cohort was strong. Among 398 genotyped donors of the cohort, an average of approximately 230,000 unique TCR beta nucleotide sequences were sequenced per donor, 15% to 20% of them non-productive. The investigation overall reported the following: Some 15 rarely observed V segments, including chromosome 9 orphons, were excluded from the earlier analysis of approximately 500 of the donors because counts were too low. Compared with equally common non-associated chains, HLA-associated TCR beta chains in a later analysis were more clonally expanded and had lower generation probabilities. A cluster of highly shared sequence variants was judged likely to be a technical artifact of the sequencing pipeline. Most TCR sequences were observed very rarely across donors, whereas some public TCRs were present in many individuals. Correlated functional status among segregating V segments might be attributable to linkage disequilibrium, but an unknown experimental factor could not be ruled out. Some IMGT-functional V segments, including TRBV6-2 and TRBV6-3, could not be told apart with the 87-base-pair reads, so those segments were excluded. A further reported finding was that TCR beta sequences accurately predicted the HLA-A and HLA-B alleles for most subjects in the first cohort. Compared with the approximately 670-donor mean, donors in an Asian-associated ancestry cluster had fewer N-insertions in productive TCRs, according to a later genetic analysis. In an earlier analysis of 587 of the donors, most TCR beta V segments appeared in productive rearrangements about 87% or about 30% of the time, broadly matching IMGT annotations. In both the original and validation cohorts, the classifier was reported to diagnose cytomegalovirus status with high specificity and sensitivity. A later analysis found that TCR association rates varied across HLA loci, with DRB1 alleles showing the most associated TCRs and HLA-C alleles the fewest. For the cohort, immune exposure information was limited to CMV serostatus. A few of the identified cytomegalovirus-associated TCR beta chains were confirmed in vitro to be specific for cytomegalovirus antigens. This cohort had only TCR beta chains sequenced, and the lack of alpha or paired-chain data limited which features could be detected. The study listed over 150 TCR beta chains as associated with cytomegalovirus. In a later analysis, most CMV-associated TCR beta chains were found to appear HLA-restricted, with HLA associations seemingly driven largely by CMV exposure. Because HLA typing was unavailable for some donors at each locus, only the typed subset was used in association tests. Sequencing depth was assumed to be roughly uniform across donors in the presence/absence analyses, though that assumption may not hold. In a later genetic analysis, a missense DCLRE1C variant was associated with V-gene and J-gene trimming of TCR beta chains, and the association was replicated in an independent cohort. The authors suggested that the approach could potentially be extended to other disease states and immunological phenotypes. Specific HLA alleles were associated with around 18,000 TCR beta sequences at a false discovery rate of 0.05 in a later analysis. When HLA alleles, especially DR and DQ, strongly co-occurred, TCR associations were difficult to assign to individual alleles. In a later analysis, several top co-occurrence clusters were reported to appear linked to parvovirus B19, influenza, CMV and Epstein-Barr virus.

In the case of this clone: No antigen is known for it. No qualities accompany the bases; no much larger clone lies one base away.

The CDR3 contains 13 residues, cysteine and phenylalanine counted. Just CDR3 DNA is preserved here, 39 bases in frame from base 1. V ends up 6 bases short and J 0 bases short, with an unmatched junction base count of 1. CDR1 SNHLY and CDR2 FYNNEI were looked up in the germline V gene. Library preparation was by the immunoSEQ multiplex PCR assay. The multiplex PCR relied on a mix of 60 forward primers for TCR Vbeta segments and 13 reverse primers for TCR Jbeta segments. A multiplex PCR assay on genomic DNA amplified the CDR3 region of rearranged TCR beta genes. Amplified TCR beta libraries were sequenced as 87-base-pair reads on the Illumina HiSeq System. As for the authors' bioinformatics: A later analysis counted about 80 million unique TCR beta chains across the 690 or so repertoires, and some 11 million of these chains were shared by at least two donors. A nearest-neighbor algorithm error-corrected the raw reads and collapsed the reads into unique sequences, merging closely related sequences to remove PCR and sequencing errors. Alignment of CDR3 sequences to IMGT reference sequences was used to assign V, D and J gene segments. For a sequence to be retained, a match of at least six nucleotides was required to both a V gene segment and a J gene segment. A rearrangement was called productive if the CDR3 had no stop codons and remained in frame with V and J, and every other rearrangement was called non-productive. CDR3 was defined by IMGT convention, running from the second conserved V-encoded cysteine to the conserved J-encoded phenylalanine. In an earlier analysis of approximately 590 of the donors, sequences lacking an unambiguous match to a single V gene segment were excluded. An earlier analysis of a few hundred of the donors called V segments functional above 56.7% productive rearrangements and segregating when the between-donor standard deviation exceeded 5%. To diagnose cytomegalovirus status from the catalog of TCR beta chain sequences, a statistical classification framework was built. V and J gene assignment, in a later analysis, came from comparing TCR nucleotide sequences with IMGT/GENE-DB human TR gene sequences. A later analysis assigned CDR3 sequences and most-parsimonious VDJ recombination scenarios with the TCRdist pipeline. In a later analysis, each TCR beta chain was defined by its CDR3 amino acid sequence together with its V-gene family, and reads lacking a unique V-gene family were excluded. A later analysis removed 592 highly shared, low-generation-probability nucleotide sequences to deal with suspected cross-contamination and a sequencing artifact. For each public chain, a later analysis derived a clonal expansion index from normalized ranks of inferred template counts within each repertoire. A later analysis computed generation probabilities with a VDJ recombination model fitted to out-of-frame rearrangements, and checked the results against IGoR. In a later analysis, TCR-TCR, TCR-HLA and TCR-CMV co-occurrence was scored with hypergeometric tests, and a repertoire-size bias correction was applied to TCR pairs. To estimate false discovery rates, a later analysis permuted the HLA or CMV assignments 20 times. In a later analysis, co-occurring TCRs were grouped using DBSCAN, with TCRdist sequence similarity added in when clustering inside HLA-allele-positive subsets. Repertoires with fewer than 30,000 or more than 120,000 public chains were left out of co-occurrence clustering, as were five repertoires with anomalous nucleotide sharing. TCRdb mirrors the immuneACCESS table, restricted to in-frame sequences. Some clones are absent from its copies; in checked studies, under half trace to an unresolved V gene, and the reason for the others is unknown. For V, J and clone size, that table is used; D and trimming come from the DNA. The sample yields fewer than 95,000 clones; 85% were counted once. Of the sample, 6.5% to 8.5% falls within the top ten clones.

The cohort comprised some 680 healthy bone marrow donors. All cohort members were sampled while nominally healthy, although unrecorded immune exposures were likely present. The donor was CMV seropositive and was included in the group of 250 to 350 seropositive cohort members. A peripheral blood sample was provided by each donor, and peripheral blood mononuclear cells were used for TCR beta sequencing. Genomic DNA extraction from the blood cell samples was performed with the Qiagen DNeasy Blood Extraction Kit. The chain links TRBV2 with TRBJ1-1; TRBD1 agrees with 7 junctional bases. This TCR came from a man between 40 and 49 years old in good health and CMV-seropositive. Sequenced material: PBMCs. The CDR3 is CASRTGMNTEAFF. The DNA reads TGTGCCAGCAGGACAGGGATGAACACTGAAGCTTTCTTT.